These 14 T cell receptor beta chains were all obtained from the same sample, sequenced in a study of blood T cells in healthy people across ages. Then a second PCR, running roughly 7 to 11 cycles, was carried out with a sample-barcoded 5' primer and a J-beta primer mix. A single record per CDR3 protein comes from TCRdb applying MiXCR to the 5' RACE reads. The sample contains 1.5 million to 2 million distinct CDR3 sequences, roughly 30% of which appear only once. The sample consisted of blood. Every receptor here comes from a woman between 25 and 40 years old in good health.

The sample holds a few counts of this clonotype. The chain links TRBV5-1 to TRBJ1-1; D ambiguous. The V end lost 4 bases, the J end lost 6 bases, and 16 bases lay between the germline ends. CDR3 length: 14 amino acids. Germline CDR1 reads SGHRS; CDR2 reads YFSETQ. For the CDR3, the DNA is TGCGCCAGCAGCCTAACTCATCCGTCGTCTGAAGCTTTCTTT. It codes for CASSLTHPSSEAFF.

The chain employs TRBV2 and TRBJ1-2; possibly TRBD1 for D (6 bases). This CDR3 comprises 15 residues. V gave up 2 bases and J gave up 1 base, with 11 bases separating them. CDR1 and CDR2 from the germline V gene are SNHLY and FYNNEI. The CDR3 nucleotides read TGTGCCAGCAGTGAACCCCGGACAGTTAACTATGGCTACACCTTC. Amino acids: CASSEPRTVNYGYTF.

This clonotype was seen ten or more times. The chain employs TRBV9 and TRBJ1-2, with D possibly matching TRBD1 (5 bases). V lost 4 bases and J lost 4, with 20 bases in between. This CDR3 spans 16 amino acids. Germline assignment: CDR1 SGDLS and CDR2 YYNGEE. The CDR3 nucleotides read TGTGCCAGCAGCCACCCCCAGGGTGACAGCTCCTATGGCTACACCTTC. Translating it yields CASSHPQGDSSYGYTF.

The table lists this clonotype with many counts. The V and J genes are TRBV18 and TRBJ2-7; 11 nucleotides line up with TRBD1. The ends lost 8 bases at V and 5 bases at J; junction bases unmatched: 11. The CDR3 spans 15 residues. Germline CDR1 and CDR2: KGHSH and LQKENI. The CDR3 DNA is TGTGCCAGCAGTTCAACCGGGACAGGGGGTAACGAGCAGTACTTC. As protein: CASSSTGTGGNEQYF.

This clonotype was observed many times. CDR3 region: CSDLEGYGYTF. CDR3 DNA: TGCAGCGACCTGGAGGGCTATGGCTACACCTTC. The chain has TRBV29-1 and TRBJ1-2; no definite D call. In germline, CDR1 is SQVTM, CDR2 ANQGSEA. The CDR3 length is 11 residues. Trimming cost V 7 bases and J 4 bases, with 10 bases left between them.

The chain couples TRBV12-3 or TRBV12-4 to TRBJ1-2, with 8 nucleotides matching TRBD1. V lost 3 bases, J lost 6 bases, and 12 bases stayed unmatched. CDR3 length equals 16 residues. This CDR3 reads CASSFRGQGYWDGYTF. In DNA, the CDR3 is TGTGCCAGCAGTTTCCGCGGACAGGGCTATTGGGATGGCTACACCTTC.

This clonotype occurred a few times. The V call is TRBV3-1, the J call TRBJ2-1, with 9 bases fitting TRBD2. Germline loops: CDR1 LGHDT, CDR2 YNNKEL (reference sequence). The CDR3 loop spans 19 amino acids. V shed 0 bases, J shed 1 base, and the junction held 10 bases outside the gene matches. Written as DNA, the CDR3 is TGTGCCAGCAGCCAAGATTTGGTAGCGGGAGCCAATTCCTACAATGAGCAGTTCTTC. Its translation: CASSQDLVAGANSYNEQFF.

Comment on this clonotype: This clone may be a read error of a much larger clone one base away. CDR3 DNA sequence: TGTGCCTGCAGATGGGGAGGCTCTGGGGCCAACGTCCTGACTTTC. Translation: CACRWGGSGANVLTF. The V gene is TRBV7-2, the J gene TRBJ2-6; D perhaps matches TRBD2 (6 bases). The CDR3 spans 15 residues. CDR1 is SGHTA and CDR2 is FQGNSA in the germline V gene.

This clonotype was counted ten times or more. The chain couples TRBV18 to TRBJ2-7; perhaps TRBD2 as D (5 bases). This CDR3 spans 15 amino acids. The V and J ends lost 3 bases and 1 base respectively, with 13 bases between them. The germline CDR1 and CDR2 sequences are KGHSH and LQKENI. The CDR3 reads CASSPPSSGSYEQYF. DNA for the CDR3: TGTGCCAGCTCACCCCCTAGTTCGGGGTCCTACGAGCAGTACTTC.

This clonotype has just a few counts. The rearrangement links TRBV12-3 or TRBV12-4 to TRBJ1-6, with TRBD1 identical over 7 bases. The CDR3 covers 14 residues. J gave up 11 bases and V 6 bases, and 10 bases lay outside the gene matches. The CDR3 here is CASSPDRFSAPLHF. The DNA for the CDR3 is TGTGCCAGCAGCCCGGACAGGTTCAGTGCACCCCTCCACTTT.

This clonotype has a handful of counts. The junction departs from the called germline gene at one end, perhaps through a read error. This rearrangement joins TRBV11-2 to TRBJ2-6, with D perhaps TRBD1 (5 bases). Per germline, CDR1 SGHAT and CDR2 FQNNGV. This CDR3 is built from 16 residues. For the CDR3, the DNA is TGTGCCTGCAGCTTAGTGGGCAGGGCTGGGGCCAACGTCCTGACTTTC. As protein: CACSLVGRAGANVLTF.

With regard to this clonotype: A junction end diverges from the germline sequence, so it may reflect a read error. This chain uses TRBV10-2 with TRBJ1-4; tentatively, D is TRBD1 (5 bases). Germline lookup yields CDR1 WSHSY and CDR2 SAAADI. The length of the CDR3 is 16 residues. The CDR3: CASSETKGPGNEKLFF. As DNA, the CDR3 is TGCGCCAGCAGCGAGACTAAGGGGCCAGGGAATGAGAAACTGTTTTTT.

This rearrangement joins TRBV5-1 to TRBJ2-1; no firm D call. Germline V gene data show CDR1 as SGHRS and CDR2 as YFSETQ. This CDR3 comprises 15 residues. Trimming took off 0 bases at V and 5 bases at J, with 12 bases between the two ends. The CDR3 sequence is CASSLATTANNEQFF. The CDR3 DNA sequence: TGCGCCAGCAGCTTGGCTACGACTGCGAACAATGAGCAGTTCTTC.

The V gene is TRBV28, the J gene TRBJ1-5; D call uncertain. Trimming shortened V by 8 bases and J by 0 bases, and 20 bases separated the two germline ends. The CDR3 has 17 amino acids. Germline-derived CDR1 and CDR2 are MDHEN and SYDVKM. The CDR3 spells CASRFAAAFDSNQPQHF. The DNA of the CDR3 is TGTGCCAGCCGGTTCGCAGCGGCCTTTGATAGCAATCAGCCCCAGCATTTT.